This section outlines one T cell receptor beta chain sequence together with its context. UMIs that included a 6-nucleotide sample barcode were added by template switching, which took place during cDNA synthesis. TCRdb reprocessed the 5' RACE reads, with one entry per CDR3 protein and no DNA. In total, the table holds around 380,000 distinct CDR3 sequences. The total RNA came straight from whole blood, and T cells were not sorted beforehand. This sample is part of a study of monozygotic twins with inflammatory bowel disease. Germline V gene lookup returns CDR1 LNHNV and CDR2 YYDKDF (reference sequence). This CDR3 comprises 18 residues.

The chain employs TRBV15 and TRBJ2-1; TCRdb selects TRBD1, and the lack of DNA leaves this call unchecked. Sequencing was carried out using blood. The source of this sequence is a human donor with ulcerative colitis or Crohn's disease, or a healthy co-twin of an affected twin (not recorded which). The CDR3 loop is CATSREGPGSLGNNEQFF.